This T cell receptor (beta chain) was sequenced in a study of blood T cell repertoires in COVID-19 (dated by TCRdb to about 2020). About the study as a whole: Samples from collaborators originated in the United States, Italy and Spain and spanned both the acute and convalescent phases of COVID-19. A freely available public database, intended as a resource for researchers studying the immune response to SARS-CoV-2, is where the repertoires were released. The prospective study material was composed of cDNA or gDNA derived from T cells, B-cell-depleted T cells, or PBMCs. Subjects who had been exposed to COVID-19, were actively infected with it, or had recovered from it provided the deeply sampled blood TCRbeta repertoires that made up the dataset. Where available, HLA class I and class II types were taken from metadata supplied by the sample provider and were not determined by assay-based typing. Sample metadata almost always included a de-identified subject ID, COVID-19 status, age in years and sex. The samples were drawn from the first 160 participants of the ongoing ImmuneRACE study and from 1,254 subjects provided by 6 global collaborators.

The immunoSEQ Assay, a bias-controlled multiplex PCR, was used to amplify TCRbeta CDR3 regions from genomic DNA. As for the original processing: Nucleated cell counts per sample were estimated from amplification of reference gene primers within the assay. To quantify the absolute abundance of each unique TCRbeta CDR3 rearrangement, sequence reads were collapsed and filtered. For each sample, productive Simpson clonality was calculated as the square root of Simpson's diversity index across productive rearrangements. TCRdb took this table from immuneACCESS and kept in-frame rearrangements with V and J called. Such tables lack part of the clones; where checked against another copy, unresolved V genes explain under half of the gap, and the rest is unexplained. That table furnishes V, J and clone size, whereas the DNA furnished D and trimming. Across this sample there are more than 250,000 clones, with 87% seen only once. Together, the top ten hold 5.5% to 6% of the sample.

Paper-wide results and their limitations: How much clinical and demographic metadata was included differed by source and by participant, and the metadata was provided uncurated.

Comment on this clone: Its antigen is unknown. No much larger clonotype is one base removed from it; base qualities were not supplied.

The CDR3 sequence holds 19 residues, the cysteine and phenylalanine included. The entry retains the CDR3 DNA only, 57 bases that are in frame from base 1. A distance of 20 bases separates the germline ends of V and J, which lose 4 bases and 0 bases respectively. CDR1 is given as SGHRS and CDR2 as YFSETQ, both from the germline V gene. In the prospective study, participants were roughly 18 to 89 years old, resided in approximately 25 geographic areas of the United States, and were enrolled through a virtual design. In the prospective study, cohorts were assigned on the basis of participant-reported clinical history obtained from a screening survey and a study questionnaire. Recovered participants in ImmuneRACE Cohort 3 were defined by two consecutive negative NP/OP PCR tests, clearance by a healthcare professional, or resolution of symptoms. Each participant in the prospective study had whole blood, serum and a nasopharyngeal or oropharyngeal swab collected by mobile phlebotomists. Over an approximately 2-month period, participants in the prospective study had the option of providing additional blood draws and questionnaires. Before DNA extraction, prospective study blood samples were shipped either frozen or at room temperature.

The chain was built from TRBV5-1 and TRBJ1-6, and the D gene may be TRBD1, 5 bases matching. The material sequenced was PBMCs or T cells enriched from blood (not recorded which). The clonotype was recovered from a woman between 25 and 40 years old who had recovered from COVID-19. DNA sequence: TGCGCCAGCAGCCCCGGGGGGTCGGCAGGGAGCTCCTATAATTCACCCCTCCACTTT. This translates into CASSPGGSAGSSYNSPLHF.